This T cell receptor (beta chain) was captured in a study of blood T cell repertoires in COVID-19. Study information: Some COVID-19 samples were acute and others convalescent; all came from the United States, Italy and Spain. In each case, the material was cDNA or gDNA derived from T cells, B-cell-depleted T cells, or PBMCs.

Enrolled during active infection, Seattle patients were then followed longitudinally. Trimming shortened V by 6 bases and J by 1 base, and 11 bases separated the two germline ends. CDR1 is SNHLY, CDR2 FYNNEI, per germline. This CDR3 is 14 amino acids long. The repertoire was sequenced with immunoSEQ multiplex PCR; TCRdb's copy has only in-frame clones and lacks some. This table has under 200,000 clones, around 86% appearing once. The sequenced sample was peripheral blood. The chain carries TRBV2 and TRBJ2-3, with D hard to call. This sequence was found in a man aged 55 to 70 with COVID-19, enrolled during active disease. This CDR3 is CASSSNLGTDTQYF. The CDR3 DNA reads TGTGCCAGCAGCTCAAACTTGGGCACAGATACGCAGTATTTT.